The T cell receptor beta chain under discussion was sequenced for a study of OX40 agonist ivuxolimab in advanced cancers. Germline V lookup: CDR1 GTSNPN, CDR2 SVGIG (reference sequence). Trimming took off 0 bases at V and 7 bases at J, with 9 bases between the two ends. The CDR3 sequence is 12 residues long. TCRdb keeps only in-frame clones here, not all; method: immunoSEQ multiplex PCR. In the table there are 25,000 to 35,000 clones, roughly nine tenths of which are singletons. Sequencing was performed on CD4+ or CD8+ T cells sorted from blood, taken in a trial of the OX40 agonist ivuxolimab. The TCR sequence derives from an adult with an advanced solid tumor such as melanoma, head and neck, liver or kidney cancer. The chain uses TRBV30 and TRBJ1-2; D gene ambiguous. The chain's CDR3 is CAWSVPLPGYTF. As DNA, the CDR3 is TGTGCCTGGAGTGTACCGCTCCCTGGCTACACCTTC.